Included here is one T cell receptor (beta chain) sequence, with context. Enrolled during active infection, Seattle patients were then followed longitudinally. The data originate from a study of blood T cell repertoires in COVID-19. Study context: Some COVID-19 samples were acute and others convalescent; all came from the United States, Italy and Spain. Sample material is recorded as cDNA or gDNA derived from T cells, B-cell-depleted T cells, or PBMCs.

Study processing details: The assay estimated nucleated cells by amplifying reference gene primers. Clones were sequenced by immunoSEQ multiplex PCR, and TCRdb holds only the in-frame ones, with some missing. V, J and clone size are those of that table, while D and trimming were read from the DNA. The repertoire holds approximately 300,000 clones, around 82% seen once, with less than 20% in the top ten. Germline V gene sequence: CDR1 LGHNA, CDR2 YSLEER. The V and J ends lost 5 bases and 5 bases, in that order; junction bases with no gene match: 6. The CDR3 covers 15 residues. The sequence was obtained from a person aged 65 to 85 with COVID-19, enrolled during active disease. V gene TRBV4-3 combines with J gene TRBJ2-1; TRBD2 aligns across 10 bases. Source material: peripheral blood. The CDR3 DNA follows: TGCGCCAGCAGCTCTTGGACTAGCGGAAACAATGAGCAGTTCTTC. As protein: CASSSWTSGNNEQFF.